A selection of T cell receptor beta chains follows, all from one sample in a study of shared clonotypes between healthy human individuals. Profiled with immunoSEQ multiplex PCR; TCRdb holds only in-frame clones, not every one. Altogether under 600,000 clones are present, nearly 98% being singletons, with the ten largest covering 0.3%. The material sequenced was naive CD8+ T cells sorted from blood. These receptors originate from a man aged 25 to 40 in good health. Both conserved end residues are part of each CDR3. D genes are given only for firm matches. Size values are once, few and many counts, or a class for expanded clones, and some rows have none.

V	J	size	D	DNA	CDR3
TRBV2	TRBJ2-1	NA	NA	TGTGCCAGCAGTGAGTTGGGGAACTCCTACAATGAGCAGTTCTTC	CASSELGNSYNEQFF
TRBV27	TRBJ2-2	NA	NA	TGTGCCAGCAGTTTCTCCACCCCGCCGGGAGCCGCCGGGGAGCTGTTTTTT	CASSFSTPPGAAGELFF
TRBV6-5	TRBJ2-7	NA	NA	TGTGCCAGCAGCCCCGGGACTGATGGATTTGGGCAGTACTTC	CASSPGTDGFGQYF
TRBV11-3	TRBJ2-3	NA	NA	TGTGCCAGCAGCTTAGTAGGAGCTTCGCAACACACAGATACGCAGTATTTT	CASSLVGASQHTDTQYF
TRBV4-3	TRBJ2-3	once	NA	TGCGCCAGCAGCCAAGCTCCCGGGGACACAGATACGCAGTATTTT	CASSQAPGDTDTQYF
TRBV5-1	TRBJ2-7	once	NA	TGCGCCAGCAGCTTGGGGATAGGCCAGAGCGGCTACGAGCAGTACTTC	CASSLGIGQSGYEQYF
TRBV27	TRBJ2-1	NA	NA	TGTGCCAGCAGTTCTCCCAGGGACAATGAGCAGTTCTTC	CASSSPRDNEQFF
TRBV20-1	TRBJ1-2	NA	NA	TGCAGTGATGGCTATGGCTACACCTTC	CSDGYGYTF
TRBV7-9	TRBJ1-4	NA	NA	TGTGCCAGCAGCTTGGCCGGGGGCGACGAGTTGGGAAAACTGTTTTTT	CASSLAGGDELGKLFF
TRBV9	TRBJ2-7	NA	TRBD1	TGTGCCAGCAGCGCCCGGGACAGGGCCCACGAGCAGTACTTC	CASSARDRAHEQYF
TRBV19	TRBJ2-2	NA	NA	TGTGCCAGTAGTATAGACCTCACCGGGGAGCTGTTTTTT	CASSIDLTGELFF
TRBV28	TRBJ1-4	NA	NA	TGTGCCAGCAGTGTTTCACGAACTCCAGACCCGGCCACAAATGAAAAACTGTTTTTT	CASSVSRTPDPATNEKLFF
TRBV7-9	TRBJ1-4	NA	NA	TGTGCCAGCAGCTTTGAAGGCGGGTTCGGATATCCCTTGTTTTTT	CASSFEGGFGYPLFF
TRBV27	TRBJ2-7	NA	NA	TGTGCCAGCACCGACGGGAGCTACGAGCAGTACTTC	CASTDGSYEQYF
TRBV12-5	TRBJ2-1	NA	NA	TGTGCTAGTGCCCCGGGGCACTCGAGCTCCTACAATGAGCAGTTCTTC	CASAPGHSSSYNEQFF
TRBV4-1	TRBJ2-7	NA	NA	TGCGCCAGCAGCCAAATAACAGGGTTTGAGCAGTACTTC	CASSQITGFEQYF
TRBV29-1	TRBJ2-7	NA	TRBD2	TGCAGCGTTTCAGCCACACTAGCGGGAGCCCCCCCTCCTTACTACGAGCAGTACTTC	CSVSATLAGAPPPYYEQYF
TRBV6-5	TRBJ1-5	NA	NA	TGTGCCAGCAGTCCCGGGACGCATCAGCCCCAGCATTTT	CASSPGTHQPQHF
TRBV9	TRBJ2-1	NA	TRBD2	TGTGCCAGCAGCTTCCGTGGGACTAGCGAAAACAATGAGCAGTTCTTC	CASSFRGTSENNEQFF
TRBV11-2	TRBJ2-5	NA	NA	TGTGCCAGCAGCCTACGTAGAGCACAAGAGACCCAGTACTTC	CASSLRRAQETQYF
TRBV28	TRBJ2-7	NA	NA	TGTGCCAGCAGTTTTCGGCTCTACGAGCAGTACTTC	CASSFRLYEQYF
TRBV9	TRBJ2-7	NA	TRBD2	TGTGCCAGCAGCGTCGGGAGGCCCTACGAGCAGTACTTC	CASSVGRPYEQYF
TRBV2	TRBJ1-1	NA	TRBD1	TGTGCCAGCAGGGTGGGACAGGGGAACACTGAAGCTTTCTTT	CASRVGQGNTEAFF
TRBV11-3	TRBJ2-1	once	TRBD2	TGTGCCAGCAGCCCCCCGACTAGCGGGATCGGTGAGCAGTTCTTC	CASSPPTSGIGEQFF
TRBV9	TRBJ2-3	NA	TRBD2	TGTGCCAGCAGCATTGGACTAGGCACAGATACGCAGTATTTT	CASSIGLGTDTQYF
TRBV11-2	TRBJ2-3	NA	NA	TGTGCCAGTAGGCCGGGGAGCACAGATACGCAGTATTTT	CASRPGSTDTQYF
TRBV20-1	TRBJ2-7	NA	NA	TGCAGTGCTGGACCCTCCTACGAGCAGTACTTC	CSAGPSYEQYF
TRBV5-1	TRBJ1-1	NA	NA	TGCGCCAGCAGCCCAAGGGGGGGTAGGAACACTGAAGCTTTCTTT	CASSPRGGRNTEAFF
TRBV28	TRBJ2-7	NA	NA	TGTGCCAGCAGCCTTCCTAGCCTAGAGGCGTCGTACGAGCAGTACTTC	CASSLPSLEASYEQYF
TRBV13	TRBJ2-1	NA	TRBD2	TGTGCCAGCAGCCCCACTCGACTAGCACACTACAATGAGCAGTTCTTC	CASSPTRLAHYNEQFF
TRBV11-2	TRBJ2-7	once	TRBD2	TGTGCCAGCAGCTTGGGGCTAGCGGGATATACGCTCGAGCAGTACTTC	CASSLGLAGYTLEQYF
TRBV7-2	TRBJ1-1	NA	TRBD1	TGTGCCAGCAGTCTAACCTTAAGGACAGGGGAGAACACTGAAGCTTTCTTT	CASSLTLRTGENTEAFF
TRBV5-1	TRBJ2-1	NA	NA	TGCGCCAGCAGCGGTTGGAGCTCCTACAATGAGCAGTTCTTC	CASSGWSSYNEQFF
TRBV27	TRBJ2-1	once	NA	TGTGCCAGCAGTTTATCCTCGGGATTTTACAATGAGCAGTTCTTC	CASSLSSGFYNEQFF
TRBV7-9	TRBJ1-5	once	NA	TGTGCCAGCAGCTTAGCGACAGGTAGCAATCAGCCCCAGCATTTT	CASSLATGSNQPQHF
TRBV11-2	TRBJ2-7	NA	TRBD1	TGTGCCAGCAGCTTAGAGACAGGGGGCATATACGAGCAGTACTTC	CASSLETGGIYEQYF
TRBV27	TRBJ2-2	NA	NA	TGTGCCAGCCGCCCGGGTGTAGGCGCCGGGGAGCTGTTTTTT	CASRPGVGAGELFF
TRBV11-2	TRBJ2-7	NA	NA	TGTGCCAGCACGCTTTGGGGAGAGCAGTACTTC	CASTLWGEQYF
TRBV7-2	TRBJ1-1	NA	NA	TGTGCCAGCAGCTCACTCGACAGTATTAACACTGAAGCTTTCTTT	CASSSLDSINTEAFF
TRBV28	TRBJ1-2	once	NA	TGTGCCAGCATGAGGGGCGGACTGGTTTCGGATGGCTACACCTTC	CASMRGGLVSDGYTF
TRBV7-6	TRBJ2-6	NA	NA	TGTGCCAGCAGCTTAGCGCACAACAGCGGCTCTGGGGCCAACGTCCTGACTTTC	CASSLAHNSGSGANVLTF
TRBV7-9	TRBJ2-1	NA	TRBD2	TGTGCCAGCAGCTTGGGACTAGCGGCGCCATACAATGAGCAGTTCTTC	CASSLGLAAPYNEQFF
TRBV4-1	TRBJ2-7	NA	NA	TGCGCCAGCAGCCAGGGCACTAGCCGAGTATACGAGCAGTACTTC	CASSQGTSRVYEQYF
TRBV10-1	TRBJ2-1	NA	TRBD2	TGCGCCAGCAGTGAAGCACTAGCGGGGAGCTCCTACAATGAGCAGTTCTTC	CASSEALAGSSYNEQFF
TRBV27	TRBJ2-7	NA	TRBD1	TGTGCCAGCAGTTTATCGACGACAGGGGTCTACGAGCAGTACTTC	CASSLSTTGVYEQYF
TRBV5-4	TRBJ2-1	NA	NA	TGTGCCTGGAGGCTGTACTACAATGAGCAGTTCTTC	CAWRLYYNEQFF
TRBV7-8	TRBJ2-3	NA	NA	TGTGCCAGCAGCTTACTTGCCAGGGCAGATACGCAGTATTTT	CASSLLARADTQYF
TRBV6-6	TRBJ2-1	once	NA	TGTGCCAGCAGTTACTCGGGCAGCAACAATGAGCAGTTCTTC	CASSYSGSNNEQFF
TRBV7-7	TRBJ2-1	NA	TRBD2	TGTGCTAGCAGCCAGGGACTAGCGACGCTCTCCTACAATGAGCAGTTCTTC	CASSQGLATLSYNEQFF
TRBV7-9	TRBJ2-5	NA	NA	TGTGCCAGCAGCTTATCTGCGGAGGGGGGTGAAGAGACCCAGTACTTC	CASSLSAEGGEETQYF
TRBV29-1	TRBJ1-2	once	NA	TGCAGCGTTTGCTTGGCCACGGATAACTATGGCTACACCTTC	CSVCLATDNYGYTF
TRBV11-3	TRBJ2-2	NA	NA	TGTGCCAGCAGCGAAAGGATGGGAGGAACCGGGGAGCTGTTTTTT	CASSERMGGTGELFF
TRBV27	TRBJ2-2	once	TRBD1	TGTGCCTCACACAGGGGCGGGGAGCTGTTTTTT	CASHRGGELFF
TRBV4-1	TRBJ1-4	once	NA	TGCGCCAGCAGCAGCCGAGGGGATGAAAAACTGTTTTTT	CASSSRGDEKLFF